This T cell receptor (beta chain) was observed in a study of response to subunit inactivated influenza vaccine. This clonotype was counted ten times or more. TCRdb re-called the RT-PCR reads through MiXCR, storing one row per CDR3 protein. The sample lists hundreds of thousands of distinct CDR3 sequences, 15% to 20% occurring once. The germline V and J ends were trimmed by 6 bases and 4 bases, with 9 bases remaining between them. CDR3 length: 13 residues. The rearrangement links TRBV12-3 or TRBV12-4 to TRBJ2-2; D not certain. The sample was CD4+ T cells sorted from PBMCs, taken around 2 years after vaccination. The sequence was obtained from a man aged 50 to 69 who received an inactivated influenza vaccine. This CDR3 reads CASRWSGTGELFF. For the CDR3, the DNA is TGTGCCAGCAGATGGTCGGGCACCGGGGAGCTGTTTTTT.